This is a list of T cell receptor beta chains from one sample in a study of CD8 T cells in ankylosing spondylitis. MiXCR was run by TCRdb on the 5' RACE reads, yielding one entry per CDR3 protein. The sample has roughly 370,000 distinct CDR3 sequences, about a fifth seen once; the top ten hold 16%. The material sequenced was blood, either unsorted or a sorted T cell fraction (not recorded which). The receptors originated from a male donor with ankylosing spondylitis. CDR3s include the opening cysteine and the closing phenylalanine or tryptophan. Fields, in order: CDR3 DNA, CDR3 protein, J gene, CDR3 length, D gene, V gene, clone size. The D gene is left open where the match is weak. Only part of the rows carry a size: once, few, many, or a class if the clone is expanded.

TGTGCCAGCGTTGCGGCCAGCTCTGGGGCCAACGTCCTGACTTTC,CASVAASSGANVLTF,TRBJ2-6,15,.,TRBV28,few
TGTGCCAGCAGTGGTTGGAGTGCCCGCTCCTACGAGCAGTACTTC,CASSGWSARSYEQYF,TRBJ2-7,15,.,TRBV28,.
TGCGCCAGCAGTCCGGACAGGGGAAGAGAAAAACTGTTTTTT,CASSPDRGREKLFF,TRBJ1-4,14,TRBD1,TRBV4-3,.
TGCGCCAGCAGCTTAGCGGGAGGATTAAACACCGGGGAGCTGTTTTTT,CASSLAGGLNTGELFF,TRBJ2-2,16,TRBD2,TRBV5-1,.
TGCGCCAGCAGCTGGACAGGAAACTCCTACAATGAGCAGTTCTTC,CASSWTGNSYNEQFF,TRBJ2-1,15,TRBD1,TRBV5-1,.
TGTGCCAGCGGACCCTCTTCGTACTTC,CASGPSSYF,TRBJ2-7,9,.,TRBV28,.
TGCAGTGCGACGGACAGAAATCAGCCCCAGCATTTT,CSATDRNQPQHF,TRBJ1-5,12,.,TRBV20-1,.
TGTGCCAGCAGCGTAGTCGCGGGAGTTTACAATGAGCAGTTCTTC,CASSVVAGVYNEQFF,TRBJ2-1,15,TRBD2,TRBV9,.
TGCAGTGCCCACGAAGGGGGAGCCTATGGCTACACCTTC,CSAHEGGAYGYTF,TRBJ1-2,13,.,TRBV20-1,.
TGTGCCAGCAGCGGCAGCAGGGATCAGCCCCAGCATTTT,CASSGSRDQPQHF,TRBJ1-5,13,.,TRBV7-2,.
TGCGCCAGCAGTCCAGGGACAGGGGTAGGGCAAGAGACCCAGTACTTC,CASSPGTGVGQETQYF,TRBJ2-5,16,TRBD1,TRBV5-1,few
TGCAGTGCTAGAGATTCCTGGAGCCTCTACGAGCAGTACTTC,CSARDSWSLYEQYF,TRBJ2-7,14,.,TRBV20-1,.
TGTGCCAGCAGTTTGGGTGGCGGGGCTGGAAACACCATATATTTT,CASSLGGGAGNTIYF,TRBJ1-3,15,.,TRBV12-3/TRBV12-4,few
TGCAGCGTGGCTCTCTCAAGCGGGACGATCACAGATACGCAGTATTTT,CSVALSSGTITDTQYF,TRBJ2-3,16,TRBD2,TRBV29-1,.
TGTGCCAGCTCAGCTCCGGGACAGGGGTATTCACCCCTCCACTTT,CASSAPGQGYSPLHF,TRBJ1-6,15,TRBD1,TRBV18,.
TGTGCCAGCAGCGTAGGTGTTACAACCCCGGATAGTGAGCAGTTCTTC,CASSVGVTTPDSEQFF,TRBJ2-1,16,.,TRBV9,few
TGTGCCAGCAGCCCCCGGGCTAGCGGGAGGGCCGAAGCCTACGAGCAGTACTTC,CASSPRASGRAEAYEQYF,TRBJ2-7,18,TRBD2,TRBV11-2,.
TGCGCCAGCAGCCGTAGGGACGGACCAACTAATGAAAAACTGTTTTTT,CASSRRDGPTNEKLFF,TRBJ1-4,16,.,TRBV4-1,.
TGTGCCAGCAGTTTATCAGCGTCCGATGAGCAGTTCTTC,CASSLSASDEQFF,TRBJ2-1,13,.,TRBV28,.
TGCAGCGTTGCCAGGGGGATCTACGAGCAGTACTTC,CSVARGIYEQYF,TRBJ2-7,12,TRBD1,TRBV29-1,few
TGCGCCAGCAGCTCGTCTAGCGGGAGTTCCGATGAGCAGTTCTTC,CASSSSSGSSDEQFF,TRBJ2-1,15,TRBD2,TRBV5-1,few
TGCAGTGCCACGGGACTAGCGGACAATGAGCAGTTCTTC,CSATGLADNEQFF,TRBJ2-1,13,TRBD2,TRBV20-1,.
TGTGCCAGCCAACCTGACAGCTTCGAGGCTTCACCCCTCCACTTT,CASQPDSFEASPLHF,TRBJ1-6,15,.,TRBV7-9,.
TGCAGTGCCGACCGGACGCGGGAGACCCAGTACTTC,CSADRTRETQYF,TRBJ2-5,12,.,TRBV20-1,.
TGTGCCAGCAGCTTAACCCGGGACCAGGCGGGCGAGCAGTACTTC,CASSLTRDQAGEQYF,TRBJ2-7,15,.,TRBV7-9,.
TGTGCCACCAGCAACCTACAGGTGCAAGAGACCCAGTACTTC,CATSNLQVQETQYF,TRBJ2-5,14,.,TRBV15,few
TGCGCCAGCACCAAGGAGGCTAGCGGATACAATGAGCAGTTCTTC,CASTKEASGYNEQFF,TRBJ2-1,15,TRBD2,TRBV5-1,few
TGTGCCAGCAGTATTATTACATCCTCCTACAATGAGCAGTTCTTC,CASSIITSSYNEQFF,TRBJ2-1,15,.,TRBV6-2/TRBV6-3,.
TGTGCCAGCAGACGACTAGCGGGAGCCTACAATGAGCAGTTCTTC,CASRRLAGAYNEQFF,TRBJ2-1,15,TRBD2,TRBV12-3/TRBV12-4,.
TGTGCCAGCAGCCCCAGGGGCCTTGGAAACACCATATATTTT,CASSPRGLGNTIYF,TRBJ1-3,14,.,TRBV7-2,many
TGTGCCACCAACGAGGGGGGGCAGCCCCAGCATTTT,CATNEGGQPQHF,TRBJ1-5,12,.,TRBV6-2/TRBV6-3,few
TGTGCCAGCAGTTCCCCCAGGGCAGGGGGAAATGGAAACACCATATATTTT,CASSSPRAGGNGNTIYF,TRBJ1-3,17,TRBD1,TRBV28,few
TGTGCCAGCAGCATCCCCAATCAGCCCCAGCATTTT,CASSIPNQPQHF,TRBJ1-5,12,.,TRBV12-3/TRBV12-4,many
TGTGCCAGCTCACCAAGTATACTAACTGAAGCTTTCTTT,CASSPSILTEAFF,TRBJ1-1,13,.,TRBV18,few
TGTGCCAGCTCACCCGAATCCGTCACTAGTCAGCCCCAGCATTTT,CASSPESVTSQPQHF,TRBJ1-5,15,.,TRBV18,.
TGTGCCATCAGTGGGGACAGTAAGGTCTCCGAGCAGTACTTC,CAISGDSKVSEQYF,TRBJ2-7,14,TRBD1,TRBV10-3,.
TGCGCCAGCAGCCAAGATCGGCGGGAGGGCCGCAATGAGCAGTTCTTC,CASSQDRREGRNEQFF,TRBJ2-1,16,TRBD2,TRBV4-1,few
TGTGCCAGCAGCAGGGAAAATAACAGGAATCAGCCCCAGCATTTT,CASSRENNRNQPQHF,TRBJ1-5,15,.,TRBV2,.
TGCGCCAGCAGCTTGGAGCCGAGGGAGGGCGTCGAGCAGTACTTC,CASSLEPREGVEQYF,TRBJ2-7,15,TRBD2,TRBV5-1,many
TGCGCCAGCAGCCAAGGCGCCCACGGTAGCAACACAATGAGGGAGCAGTTCTTC,CASSQGAHGSNTMREQFF,TRBJ2-1,18,.,TRBV4-3,.
TGCAGTGCTATGACGGGGCAGGGGGCGTCTAAAGCTTTCTTT,CSAMTGQGASKAFF,TRBJ1-1,14,TRBD1,TRBV20-1,few
TGCAGCTCCTCCAGTCTAGCGGGAACCAATGAGCAGTTCTTC,CSSSSLAGTNEQFF,TRBJ2-1,14,TRBD2,TRBV29-1,few
TGTGCCAGCAGCCTCATACAACCCCAAGAGACCCAGTACTTC,CASSLIQPQETQYF,TRBJ2-5,14,.,TRBV11-2,few